The TCR beta chain described here comes from a study of cytomegalovirus exposure and HLA in healthy donors. Study as a whole: HLA-typed donors were the source of about 90 million unique TCRs held in an early data release.

Study results and caveats: The HLA-A and HLA-B alleles of most subjects were reportedly predicted accurately from TCR beta sequences.

This clone was observed a handful of times. Antigen specificity is unknown. 60 Vbeta and 13 Jbeta primers were used in PCR. Sequencing was performed with immunoSEQ multiplex PCR; in TCRdb, only in-frame clones are kept and a portion is missing. The sample includes 150,000 or so clones, over 75% of them seen just once. Germline V gives CDR1 SNHLY, CDR2 FYNNEI. CDR3 length equals 14 residues. V shed 5 bases and J 8 bases; nucleotides not matched to a gene: 10. V is TRBV2 and J is TRBJ1-2, with 8 bases lining up with TRBD1. The clonotype comes from a man aged 18 to 29 in good health and CMV-seropositive. Sequenced material: PBMCs. CDR3 residues: CASSQQDRVNGYTF. The DNA of the CDR3 is TGTGCCAGCAGTCAACAGGACAGGGTTAACGGCTACACCTTC.